A single sample gave rise to the 25 T cell receptor beta chains below, sequenced in a study of CD8 T cells in ankylosing spondylitis. One entry per CDR3 protein, called by TCRdb with MiXCR from the 5' RACE reads. The sample includes around 300,000 distinct CDR3 sequences, under 14% seen only once; the top ten take about 10%. The sequenced sample was blood, either unsorted or a sorted T cell fraction (not recorded which). The receptors shown here come from a female donor with ankylosing spondylitis or in good health (not recorded which).

The table lists this clonotype with many counts. This chain connects TRBV20-1 to TRBJ2-5; 8 bases map to TRBD2. This CDR3 is 13 amino acids long. V was clipped by 5 bases and J by 7 bases; unmatched bases: 9. The germline V gene encodes CDR1 DFQATT and CDR2 SNEGSKA (reference sequence). The CDR3 loop is CSASLSGDVTQYF. The CDR3 DNA reads TGCAGTGCTTCCCTTAGCGGGGACGTGACCCAGTACTTC.

The chain has TRBV5-1 and TRBJ1-6, with D possibly TRBD1 on 6 matching bases. This CDR3 contains 17 residues. Trimming took 0 bases from V and 7 from J, leaving 17 bases between them. Germline CDR1 reads SGHRS; CDR2 reads YFSETQ. The chain's CDR3 is CASSLVVGGATNSPLHF. Here the CDR3 DNA reads TGCGCCAGCAGCTTGGTGGTTGGGGGGGCCACAAATTCACCCCTCCACTTT.

This rearrangement joins TRBV9 to TRBJ2-1, with 9 bases fitting TRBD1. The CDR3 covers 17 residues. The V and J ends lost 4 bases and 8 bases, in that order; junction bases with no gene match: 16. CDR1 and CDR2 (germline): SGDLS, YYNGEE. Here the CDR3 reads CASSTPSDRGERDEQFF. The CDR3 nucleotides are TGTGCCAGCAGCACACCGTCGGACAGGGGCGAAAGAGATGAGCAGTTCTTC.

This clonotype was seen many times. The CDR3 DNA reads as TGCAGTGCCCAAACATTAACACGGTCCTCTGGAAACACCATATATTTT. It encodes CSAQTLTRSSGNTIYF. The gene calls are TRBV20-1 and TRBJ1-3; no clear D. The CDR3 loop spans 16 amino acids. Between the trimmed V and J ends, which lost 6 bases and 0 bases, there was a span of 18 bases. The germline V gene has CDR1 DFQATT and CDR2 SNEGSKA (reference sequence).

To note about this clonotype: A much bigger clone sits one base away, suggesting this may be a read error. Likely a read error: the CDR3 ends without its conserved phenylalanine or tryptophan. The chain recombines TRBV5-1 with TRBJ2-7; the match to TRBD2 covers 9 bases. V was pared by 4 bases and J by 3 bases, with 8 bases of the junction left unmatched. CDR1 SGHRS and CDR2 YFSETQ come from the germline V gene. The CDR3 spans 15 residues. For the CDR3, the DNA is TGCGCCAGCAGCACGACTAGCGGAAACAACTACGAGCAGTACTTA. It encodes CASSTTSGNNYEQYL.

In this sample, this clonotype turned up many times. V usage is TRBV29-1 and J usage is TRBJ1-2, with D uncertain. From germline, CDR1 is SQVTM and CDR2 ANQGSEA. The CDR3 has 14 residues. V lost 6 bases and J 6 bases, leaving 20 bases between the germline ends. For the CDR3, the DNA is TGCAGCGTGGACCGCGGATTATTGAAGAATGGCTACACCTTC. Protein: CSVDRGLLKNGYTF.

This clonotype was detected ten times or more. The genes are TRBV5-1 and TRBJ2-4; D is unresolved. This CDR3 is 16 amino acids long. Looked up from germline, CDR1 is SGHRS and CDR2 is YFSETQ. V gave up 6 bases and J gave up 1 base, with 17 bases separating them. The CDR3 DNA follows: TGCGCCAGCAACCTAACGTCGGCTTTTGCCAAAAACATTCAGTACTTC. It is translated as CASNLTSAFAKNIQYF.

This clonotype was seen more than once but under ten times. The V gene is TRBV27, the J gene TRBJ2-5; 7 bases agree with TRBD2. The CDR3 consists of 13 residues. With 2 bases clipped from V and 7 bases from J, the junction kept 4 bases outside the gene matches. Looked up from germline, CDR1 is MNHEY and CDR2 is SMNVEV (reference sequence). The CDR3: CASSLGLEGTQYF. Written as DNA, the CDR3 is TGTGCCAGCAGTTTAGGACTAGAGGGGACCCAGTACTTC.

This clonotype was picked up many times. This chain uses TRBV20-1 with TRBJ2-2; weak D call: TRBD1 (6 bases). The CDR3 spans 15 residues. Trimming cost V 4 bases and J 4 bases, with 16 bases left between them. The germline gives CDR1 DFQATT, CDR2 SNEGSKA (reference sequence). Written as DNA, the CDR3 is TGCAGTGCTATCGACAGGACCCCGGCCACCGGGGAGCTGTTTTTT. As protein: CSAIDRTPATGELFF.

This clonotype was detected ten times or more. The DNA for the CDR3 is TGTGCCATCAGTGAGCCAGGGGGCATTAACACTGAAGCTTTCTTT. Translated, it gives CAISEPGGINTEAFF. J is TRBJ1-1 and V is TRBV10-3, with 8 positions matching TRBD1. This CDR3 contains 15 residues. In germline, CDR1 is ENHRY, CDR2 SYGVKD. Unmatched junction bases numbered 4, after V lost 2 bases and J lost 2 bases.

This clonotype was detected a few times. The gene calls are TRBV6-2 or TRBV6-3 and TRBJ2-7; weak D call: TRBD1 (5 bases). Germline-derived CDR1 and CDR2 are MNHEY and SVGEGT. CDR3 length: 13 amino acids. Trimming shortened V by 8 bases and J by 0 bases, and 11 bases separated the two germline ends. The CDR3: CASAGIISYEQYF. DNA of the CDR3: TGTGCCAGCGCAGGGATTATCTCCTACGAGCAGTACTTC.

Ten or more counts support this clonotype. V is TRBV28 and J is TRBJ1-4, with TRBD1 identical over 7 bases. The CDR3 runs to 15 residues. Looked up from germline, CDR1 is MDHEN and CDR2 is SYDVKM. V lost 6 bases, J lost 4 bases, and 8 bases stayed unmatched. The CDR3 region is CASSHLRDSNEKLFF. The CDR3 coding sequence is TGTGCCAGCAGCCACCTTAGGGACAGTAATGAAAAACTGTTTTTT.

This clonotype was observed a few times. J is TRBJ1-5 and V is TRBV5-5; D remains unclear. From germline, CDR1 is SGHKS and CDR2 YYEKEE (reference sequence). V dropped 4 bases and J dropped 4 bases, with 12 bases sitting between them. The CDR3 has 14 amino acids. For the CDR3, the DNA is TGTGCCAGCAGCGCCCGGGAATTAAATCAGCCCCAGCATTTT. Protein sequence: CASSARELNQPQHF. The whole variable domain, filled in from reference TRBV5-5 and TRBJ1-5, reads DAGVTQSPTHLIKTRGQQVTLRCSPISGHKSVSWYQQVLGQGPQFIFQYYEKEERGRGNFPDRFSARQFPNYSSELNVNALLLGDSALYLCASSARELNQPQHFGDGTRLSIL.

This sequence joins TRBV27 and TRBJ2-2; the match to TRBD2 covers 11 bases. The CDR3 runs to 18 residues. J gave up 2 bases and V 3 bases, and 8 bases lay outside the gene matches. CDR1 is MNHEY and CDR2 is SMNVEV in the germline V gene (reference sequence). The CDR3, as DNA: TGTGCCAGCAGTTTGTTTAGCGGGGGGGCCCTAAACACCGGGGAGCTGTTTTTT. Protein: CASSLFSGGALNTGELFF.

V and J are TRBV5-1 and TRBJ2-5; 7 positions match TRBD2. V trimming: 2 bases; J trimming: 5 bases; junction bases outside the gene matches: 9. This CDR3 is 15 amino acids long. Germline V gene sequence: CDR1 SGHRS, CDR2 YFSETQ. The CDR3 region is CASSFTAGVDETQYF. The CDR3 bases are TGCGCCAGCAGCTTCACGGCGGGGGTGGACGAGACCCAGTACTTC. The full variable domain, rest sourced from reference TRBV5-1 and TRBJ2-5, is KAGVTQTPRYLIKTRGQQVTLSCSPISGHRSVSWYQQTPGQGLQFLFEYFSETQRNKGNFPGRFSGRQFSNSRSEMNVSTLELGDSALYLCASSFTAGVDETQYFGPGTRLLVL.

The chain recombines TRBV19 with TRBJ2-7; no definite D call. The CDR3 contains 16 residues. Germline CDR1 and CDR2: LNHDA and SQIVND (reference sequence). With 5 bases removed from V and 4 bases from J, the gap between germline ends came to 21 bases. Written as DNA, the CDR3 is TGTGCCAGTAGTCGGGTGTTCAAAACGGGTACTTACGAGCAGTACTTC. This gives the protein CASSRVFKTGTYEQYF.

The sample holds many counts of this clonotype. This rearrangement joins TRBV12-3 or TRBV12-4 to TRBJ1-3, with D tentatively TRBD1 (6 bases). The CDR3 is 16 amino acids. V lost 0 bases and J 2 bases, leaving 11 bases between the germline ends. In nucleotides, the CDR3 is TGTGCCAGCAGTTTAGCGGCAGGGGCAACTGGAAACACCATATATTTT. This encodes CASSLAAGATGNTIYF.

This clonotype has ten or more counts. The chain carries TRBV6-5 and TRBJ2-2, with 16 bases identical to TRBD2. The CDR3 contains 18 residues. With V trimmed by 0 bases and J by 3 bases, 1 base remained unmatched. The V gene's germline CDR1 is MNHEY and CDR2 SVGAGI. CDR3 sequence: CASSYSGLAGGYTGELFF. In DNA form, the CDR3 reads TGTGCCAGCAGTTACTCGGGACTAGCGGGAGGGTACACCGGGGAGCTGTTTTTT.

This clonotype was counted many times. The chain uses TRBV5-5 and TRBJ1-6, with a weak D call TRBD1 (5 bases). From germline, CDR1 is SGHKS and CDR2 YYEKEE (reference sequence). V was trimmed by 4 bases and J by 0 bases, leaving 17 bases between them. There are 18 residues in the CDR3. In nucleotides, the CDR3 is TGTGCCAGCAGCCCGTCACAACAGGATCGCTCCTATAATTCACCCCTCCACTTT. Its translation: CASSPSQQDRSYNSPLHF.

This clonotype came up many times. The rearrangement joins TRBV27 to TRBJ2-1; 7 nucleotides align to TRBD1. V trimming: 3 bases; J trimming: 0 bases; junction bases outside the gene matches: 17. Germline loops: CDR1 MNHEY, CDR2 SMNVEV (reference sequence). The CDR3 runs to 20 residues. The CDR3 DNA sequence: TGTGCCAGCAGTTTTTTAGGGATAGGGGGCCTATCGAGCTCCTACAATGAGCAGTTCTTC. It translates to CASSFLGIGGLSSSYNEQFF.

CDR3 nucleotide sequence: TGCAGTGCTGCACCAGCGGCCCCCGGTGAGCAGTACTTC. Encoded protein: CSAAPAAPGEQYF. The chain carries TRBV20-1 and TRBJ2-7, with a possible D match to TRBD2 (5 bases). With 5 bases removed from V and 7 bases from J, the gap between germline ends came to 18 bases. This CDR3 has 13 amino acids. The V gene's germline CDR1 is DFQATT and CDR2 SNEGSKA (reference sequence).

This clonotype occurred many times. The V call is TRBV20-1, the J call TRBJ1-5; D call uncertain. The V gene lost 5 bases and the J gene lost 6 bases, with 20 bases spanning the gap. Per the germline V gene, CDR1 is DFQATT and CDR2 is SNEGSKA (reference sequence). CDR3 length: 15 amino acids. CDR3: CSAGRGFAAGQPQHF. The CDR3 DNA reads TGCAGTGCTGGAAGAGGGTTCGCAGCCGGTCAGCCCCAGCATTTT.

This clonotype has just a few counts. V and J are TRBV7-9 and TRBJ2-6; perhaps TRBD2 as D (6 bases). V lost 4 bases and J 3 bases, leaving 16 bases between the germline ends. The CDR3 extends over 17 amino acids. Germline V gene sequence: CDR1 SEHNR, CDR2 FQNEAQ (reference sequence). The CDR3 protein is CASSSRGGAIGANVLTF. The CDR3 DNA sequence: TGTGCCAGCAGCTCCCGTGGAGGGGCAATTGGGGCCAACGTCCTGACTTTC.

This clonotype was picked up many times. The rearrangement uses TRBV9 and TRBJ2-3; maybe TRBD1 (5 bases). Looked up from germline, CDR1 is SGDLS and CDR2 is YYNGEE. V lost 0 bases, J lost 3 bases, and 11 bases lay in between. CDR3 size: 15 residues. DNA for the CDR3: TGTGCCAGCAGCGTAGAGGGGTACGGGACAGATACGCAGTATTTT. Encoded protein: CASSVEGYGTDTQYF. The entire variable domain, with the rest obtained from reference TRBV9 and TRBJ2-3, is as follows: DSGVTQTPKHLITATGQRVTLRCSPRSGDLSVYWYQQSLDQGLQFLIQYYNGEERAKGNILERFSAQQFPDLHSELNLSSLELGDSALYFCASSVEGYGTDTQYFGPGTRLTVL.

As regards this clonotype: This clone may be a read error of a much larger clone one base away. This CDR3 fails to terminate in the conserved phenylalanine or tryptophan, so it likely reflects a read error. The chain couples TRBV4-3 to TRBJ2-3; 9 nucleotides agree with TRBD1. This CDR3 is built from 15 residues. Germline lookup yields CDR1 LGHNA and CDR2 YSLEER. V shed 1 base and J 6 bases; nucleotides not matched to a gene: 5. The CDR3 DNA reads as TGCGCCAGCAGCCAAGGGGACAGGGTCTTCGATACGCAGTATCTT. Its translation: CASSQGDRVFDTQYL.